This T cell receptor (beta chain) stems from a study of blood T cell repertoires in COVID-19. Study overall: Samples taken during acute and convalescent COVID-19 were collected in the United States, Italy and Spain. From T cells, B-cell-depleted T cells, or PBMCs came the material, which was cDNA or gDNA.

Those who participated ranged in age from roughly 18 to 100 years and resided in 20 to 30 US areas. TCRdb's copy holds only in-frame clones and misses some; the assay was immunoSEQ multiplex PCR. The repertoire holds roughly 200,000 clones, with approximately 89% as singletons. Trimming removed 4 bases from V and 5 bases from J, with 14 bases in between. The CDR3 runs to 14 residues. CDR1 is SNHLY, CDR2 FYNNEI, per germline. The chain uses TRBV2 and TRBJ1-1, with D perhaps matching TRBD1 (6 bases). Sequences were obtained from PBMCs or T cells enriched from blood (not recorded which). This clonotype was sampled from a woman aged 40 to 50 with acute COVID-19. CDR3 in DNA: TGTGCCAGCAGTGTTCAGGGGAGAGGGACTGAAGCTTTCTTT. It yields the protein CASSVQGRGTEAFF.